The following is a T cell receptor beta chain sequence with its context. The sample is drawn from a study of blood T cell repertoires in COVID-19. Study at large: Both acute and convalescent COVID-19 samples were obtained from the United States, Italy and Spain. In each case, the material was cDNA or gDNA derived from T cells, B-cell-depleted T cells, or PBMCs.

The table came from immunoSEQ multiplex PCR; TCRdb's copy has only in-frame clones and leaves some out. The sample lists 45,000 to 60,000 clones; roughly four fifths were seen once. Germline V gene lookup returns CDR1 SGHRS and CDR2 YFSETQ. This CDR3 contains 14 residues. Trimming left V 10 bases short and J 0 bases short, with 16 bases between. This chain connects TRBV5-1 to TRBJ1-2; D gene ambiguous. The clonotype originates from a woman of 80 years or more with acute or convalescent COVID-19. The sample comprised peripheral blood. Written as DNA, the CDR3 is TGCGCCTCCCAGCTTAGCGGGACTAACTATGGCTACACCTTC. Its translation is CASQLSGTNYGYTF.